The 20 T cell receptor beta chains below all came from one sample that was sequenced in a study of a mutant IDH1 vaccine in newly diagnosed glioma. Time point here: baseline, week 1 (first vaccination visit). Treatment denoted: pre-vaccination baseline after standard-of-care therapy. Sequencing was performed with immunoSEQ multiplex PCR; in TCRdb, only in-frame clones are kept and a portion is missing. This sample has tens of thousands of clones; 70% to 90% occur once, and the top ten carry 2.9%. This specimen was PBMCs, taken from a glioma patient treated with radiotherapy, temozolomide or both. The receptors stem from a man younger than 45 with glioma.

The genes are TRBV6-5 and TRBJ2-2, with 7 bases identical to TRBD1. The CDR3 is 15 amino acids. Trimming cost V 2 bases and J 0 bases; bases outside gene matches: 0. CDR1 MNHEY and CDR2 SVGAGI come from the germline V gene. This chain's CDR3 is CASSYQGANTGELFF. The DNA for the CDR3 is TGTGCCAGCAGTTACCAGGGGGCGAACACCGGGGAGCTGTTTTTT.

This clone was seen a handful of times. The chain is built from TRBV6-1 and TRBJ2-3; 12 nucleotides align to TRBD2. With V trimmed by 2 bases and J by 4 bases, 1 base remained unmatched. Germline V gene sequence: CDR1 MNHNS, CDR2 SASEGT. The CDR3 sequence is 15 residues long. The CDR3 here is CASSESSGGADTQYF. The CDR3, as DNA: TGTGCCAGCAGTGAATCTAGCGGGGGGGCAGATACGCAGTATTTT.

This rearrangement joins TRBV18 to TRBJ1-1; D is unresolved. Germline CDR1 KGHSH, CDR2 LQKENI. V dropped 3 bases and J dropped 1 base, with 9 bases sitting between them. This CDR3 has 14 amino acids. Here the CDR3 DNA reads TGTGCCAGCTCACCTGTAGCGAGGAACACTGAAGCTTTCTTT. Translation gives CASSPVARNTEAFF.

J is TRBJ2-7 and V is TRBV4-1; tentatively, D is TRBD1 (7 bases). Germline assignment: CDR1 MGHRA and CDR2 YSYEKL. The CDR3 is 15 amino acids. V lost 4 bases, J lost 4 bases, and 17 bases lay in between. CDR3 sequence reads: CASSLAAGQSYEQYF. CDR3 nucleotides: TGCGCCAGCAGCCTCGCGGCGGGACAGTCATACGAGCAGTACTTC.

This clone has only a few counts. The chain carries TRBV11-2 and TRBJ2-7; TRBD1 aligns across 7 bases. Germline CDR1 and CDR2: SGHAT and FQNNGV. The CDR3 has 13 amino acids. The J segment lost 5 bases and the V segment lost 4 bases, leaving 5 bases of the junction unmatched. Written as DNA, the CDR3 is TGTGCCAGCAGCTCAGACAGGGCCCACGAGCAGTACTTC. Its translation is CASSSDRAHEQYF.

Here the CDR3 reads CASSLHRGGIDSPLHF. The CDR3 DNA reads as TGTGCCAGCAGCTTACATAGGGGAGGGATTGATTCACCCCTCCACTTT. The rearrangement links TRBV7-8 to TRBJ1-6, with D possibly being TRBD1 (5 bases). V shed 2 bases and J shed 8 bases, with 16 bases lying between them. CDR3 size: 16 residues. Germline-derived CDR1 and CDR2 are SGHVS and FQNEAQ.

The chain joins TRBV28 to TRBJ1-2, with D perhaps TRBD1 (6 bases). V was trimmed by 8 bases and J by 4 bases, leaving 17 bases between them. The CDR3 covers 14 residues. The V gene's germline CDR1 is MDHEN and CDR2 SYDVKM. The CDR3 bases are TGTGCCAGCGGAGGAGGGGGTGTTGGCTATGGCTACACCTTC. Its protein is CASGGGGVGYGYTF.

This clone was counted a few times. This chain joins TRBV6-6 and TRBJ1-4; tentative D call: TRBD1 (5 bases). CDR1 and CDR2 from the germline V gene are MNHNY and SVGAGI (reference sequence). V was shortened by 7 bases and J by 10 bases, with 19 bases between the two germline ends. This CDR3 has 14 residues. The CDR3 loop reads CASTPPVTGGKLFF. The CDR3 DNA reads as TGTGCCAGCACCCCCCCAGTCACCGGGGGAAAACTGTTTTTT.

The rearrangement uses TRBV6-5 and TRBJ1-2; D is unclear. The germline V and J ends were trimmed by 6 bases and 8 bases, with 22 bases remaining between them. The CDR3 consists of 15 residues. Germline V gene lookup returns CDR1 MNHEY and CDR2 SVGAGI. CDR3 protein: CASRPPGEGGWGYTF. The DNA of the CDR3 is TGTGCCAGCAGGCCCCCCGGGGAGGGCGGATGGGGCTACACCTTC.

This clone was recorded only once. CDR3 nucleotides: TGTGCCAGCGGCCCGGGACAGGGGAAGAACTATGGCTACACCTTC. Protein sequence: CASGPGQGKNYGYTF. This sequence joins TRBV2 and TRBJ1-2; 10 bases map to TRBD1. Germline values: CDR1 SNHLY, CDR2 FYNNEI. J was trimmed by 2 bases and V by 8 bases; bases with no gene match: 8. CDR3 length: 15 residues.

This chain links TRBV7-2 with TRBJ1-5; no firm D call. V lost 1 base and J lost 4, with 11 bases in between. This CDR3 has 15 amino acids. Germline V gives CDR1 SGHTA, CDR2 FQGNSA. The DNA of the CDR3 is TGTGCCAGCAGCTTAGACAATTTCCCAAATCAGCCCCAGCATTTT. Residues: CASSLDNFPNQPQHF.

This clone occurred once. V gene TRBV6-6 combines with J gene TRBJ1-4, with TRBD1 matching over 11 bases. Unmatched junction bases numbered 5, after V lost 4 bases and J lost 7 bases. This CDR3 comprises 15 residues. In germline, CDR1 is MNHNY, CDR2 SVGAGI (reference sequence). The CDR3 loop is CASSFPDRGPEKLFF. As DNA, the CDR3 is TGTGCCAGCAGTTTCCCGGACAGGGGGCCTGAAAAACTGTTTTTT.

The V call is TRBV6-6, the J call TRBJ1-3; D uncertain. The germline V and J ends were trimmed by 5 bases and 2 bases, with 10 bases remaining between them. The CDR3 totals 14 residues. In germline, CDR1 is MNHNY, CDR2 SVGAGI (reference sequence). For the CDR3, the DNA is TGTGCCAGCAGTCCGGAGATGGCTGGAAACACCATATATTTT. Its protein is CASSPEMAGNTIYF.

V is TRBV5-1 and J is TRBJ1-3; no clear D gene. The V gene lost 1 base and the J gene lost 2 bases, with 13 bases spanning the gap. Germline assignment: CDR1 SGHRS and CDR2 YFSETQ. The CDR3 is made up of 16 amino acids. In nucleotides, the CDR3 is TGCGCCAGCAGCTTGTCAGCAGATCGCCCTGGAAACACCATATATTTT. This gives the protein CASSLSADRPGNTIYF.

The rearrangement links TRBV5-1 to TRBJ1-4, with D perhaps matching TRBD1 (6 bases). Germline CDR1 is SGHRS and CDR2 is YFSETQ. The V gene lost 4 bases and the J gene lost 7 bases, with 11 bases spanning the gap. CDR3 length equals 13 residues. CDR3 in amino acids: CASSRGSGEKLFF. The CDR3, as DNA: TGCGCCAGCAGCAGGGGGTCGGGTGAAAAACTGTTTTTT.

V gene TRBV5-4 combines with J gene TRBJ2-7, with a possible D match to TRBD2 (5 bases). Trimming stripped 4 bases from V and 1 base from J, with 21 bases between. CDR3 length: 17 residues. CDR1 and CDR2 from the germline V gene are SGHNT and YYREEE (reference sequence). The CDR3 protein is CASSAVKGGAESYEQYF. CDR3 coding DNA: TGTGCCAGCAGCGCGGTCAAAGGAGGCGCCGAGTCCTACGAGCAGTACTTC.

The rearrangement uses TRBV5-1 and TRBJ1-2; TRBD1 matches 7 bases. Germline lookup yields CDR1 SGHRS and CDR2 YFSETQ. V gave up 4 bases and J gave up 6 bases; unmatched junction bases: 6. The CDR3 has 13 residues. The CDR3 coding sequence is TGCGCCAGCAGCCTCCTGACAGGGAATGGCTACACCTTC. This codes for CASSLLTGNGYTF.

The chain combines TRBV5-1 with TRBJ2-4; either TRBD1 or TRBD2 may supply D (6 bases each). Trimming took off 1 base at V and 3 bases at J, with 11 bases between the two ends. Germline CDR1 SGHRS, CDR2 YFSETQ. This CDR3 region has 15 residues. CDR3 protein: CASSLIGGGKNIQYF. In DNA, the CDR3 is TGCGCCAGCAGCTTGATCGGAGGGGGCAAAAACATTCAGTACTTC.

This clone has a single count. This sequence joins TRBV28 and TRBJ1-5; perhaps TRBD1 as D (5 bases). The CDR3 covers 13 residues. Germline V lookup: CDR1 MDHEN, CDR2 SYDVKM. This CDR3 reads CASGFMGNQPQHF. The CDR3 bases are TGTGCGTCAGGGTTTATGGGCAATCAGCCCCAGCATTTT.

The gene calls are TRBV5-1 and TRBJ2-6; 7 bases align to TRBD1. J gave up 2 bases and V 7 bases, and 12 bases lay outside the gene matches. This CDR3 is built from 17 residues. Per the germline V gene, CDR1 is SGHRS and CDR2 is YFSETQ. CDR3 loop: CASSFGGQATGANVLTF. The CDR3 region has the DNA TGCGCCAGCTCCTTTGGCGGACAGGCGACTGGGGCCAACGTCCTGACTTTC.